Below are 22 T cell receptor beta chains sequenced from a single sample in a study of graft-versus-host responses after intestinal transplantation (dated by TCRdb to the early 2020s). The time point label corresponds to: cells obtained before transplantation from donor or recipient. In the mixed lymphocyte reactions, approximately 200,000 CFSE-labeled pre-transplant responders were plated with approximately 200,000 irradiated violet-dye-labeled stimulators and cultured for 6 days. Libraries were made using the immunoSEQ multiplex PCR assay. Sourced from immuneACCESS, this table was stored by TCRdb with only in-frame sequences that have V and J called. A share of the clones is absent; for the studies checked, an unresolved V gene accounts for under half, and the remainder has no known explanation. For this sample there are some 21,000 clones; 33% appear just once. The top ten hold 7.5% to 9.5% of the sample.

Here the sequenced sample was alloreactive CD8+ T cells from a mixed lymphocyte reaction culture, taken before intestinal transplant. The cell subset or site label for this specimen denotes: CFSE-low proliferating T cells sorted from roughly six-day pre-transplant mixed lymphocyte reaction (GvH or HvG direction). The receptor source for this set is a human patient who received an intestinal transplant.

The genes are TRBV30 and TRBJ2-2; D remains ambiguous. Trimming shortened V by 2 bases and J by 3 bases, and 7 bases separated the two germline ends. There are 13 residues in the CDR3. Looked up from germline, CDR1 is GTSNPN and CDR2 is SVGIG (reference sequence). The CDR3 is CAWSTTYTGELFF. In DNA, the CDR3 is TGTGCCTGGAGTACTACCTACACCGGGGAGCTGTTTTTT.

This chain links TRBV19 with TRBJ1-5; D not certain. CDR1 LNHDA and CDR2 SQIVND come from the germline V gene (reference sequence). The V end was cut by 3 bases, the J end by 6 bases, with 12 bases between. The CDR3 has 14 residues. This chain's CDR3 is CASSILLWGQPQHF. CDR3 bases: TGTGCCAGTAGTATCTTGCTATGGGGTCAGCCCCAGCATTTT.

The CDR3 spells CASGFLGVGEQYF. The CDR3 DNA follows: TGTGCCAGCGGATTCTTAGGGGTGGGCGAGCAGTACTTC. V is TRBV27 and J is TRBJ2-7; weak D call: TRBD1 (5 bases). V lost 8 bases, J lost 6 bases, and 17 bases lay in between. Germline assignment: CDR1 MNHEY and CDR2 SMNVEV (reference sequence). The CDR3 is 13 amino acids.

This clone turned up a few times. The V call is TRBV6-5, the J call TRBJ2-3; 9 bases are a match to TRBD1. Germline V gene sequence: CDR1 MNHEY, CDR2 SVGAGI. CDR3 length: 15 amino acids. V dropped 5 bases and J dropped 5; count of bases not matched to a gene: 8. CDR3 region: CASSQPGTGRDTQYF. CDR3 in DNA: TGTGCCAGCAGTCAACCCGGGACAGGGAGAGATACGCAGTATTTT.

This clone showed up just a few times. The J gene is TRBJ2-7, the V gene TRBV6-6, with D maybe TRBD1 (6 bases). CDR1 and CDR2 (germline): MNHNY, SVGAGI (reference sequence). The CDR3 covers 12 residues. Trimming removed 0 bases from V and 7 bases from J, with 7 bases in between. The CDR3 sequence: CASSYSGQEQYF. The CDR3 DNA follows: TGTGCCAGCAGTTACTCCGGACAGGAGCAGTACTTC.

The chain carries TRBV13 and TRBJ1-3; a weak D match, TRBD1 (6 bases). CDR3 size: 20 residues. V lost 5 bases and J lost 0, with 26 bases in between. Per germline, CDR1 PRHDT and CDR2 FYEKMQ (reference sequence). CDR3: CASSGRPGQLLSSSGNTIYF. The CDR3 coding sequence is TGTGCCAGCAGCGGACGACCGGGACAACTACTAAGCAGCTCTGGAAACACCATATATTTT. The variable domain in full, with the rest retrieved from reference TRBV13 and TRBJ1-3, is AAGVIQSPRHLIKEKRETATLKCYPIPRHDTVYWYQQGPGQDPQFLISFYEKMQSDKGSIPDRFSAQQFSDYHSELNMSSLELGDSALYFCASSGRPGQLLSSSGNTIYFGEGSWLTVV.

This clone was counted only a few times. V is TRBV28 and J is TRBJ2-1; D perhaps matches TRBD2 (6 bases). The V end lost 2 bases, the J end lost 4 bases, and 9 bases lay between the germline ends. This CDR3 region has 14 residues. The germline CDR1 and CDR2 sequences are MDHEN and SYDVKM. The CDR3 region is CASSLLASYNEQFF. DNA of the CDR3: TGTGCCAGCAGTTTACTAGCGTCTTACAATGAGCAGTTCTTC.

The chain is built from TRBV4-1 and TRBJ2-2, with D unclear. The CDR3 extends over 13 amino acids. V lost 0 bases and J 7 bases, leaving 6 bases between the germline ends. Germline assignment: CDR1 MGHRA and CDR2 YSYEKL. CDR3: CASSQDWRGELFF. The DNA for the CDR3 is TGCGCCAGCAGCCAAGATTGGCGCGGGGAGCTGTTTTTT.

The sample holds a few counts of this clone. The chain is built from TRBV18 and TRBJ2-5; no definite D call. V was trimmed by 2 bases and J by 2 bases, leaving 18 bases between them. CDR1 and CDR2 (germline): KGHSH, LQKENI. The CDR3 totals 17 residues. The CDR3 loop is CASSPKEQPSEQETQYF. The CDR3 coding sequence is TGTGCCAGCTCACCAAAAGAACAGCCCTCCGAACAAGAGACCCAGTACTTC.

This clone has a single count. This chain joins TRBV11-3 and TRBJ2-7, with TRBD1 as a possible D gene (6 bases). The CDR3 has 14 residues. With 0 bases removed from V and 2 bases from J, the gap between germline ends came to 8 bases. Germline V CDR1 and CDR2: SGHNT, YENEEA. CDR3: CASSLDAGAYEQYF. In nucleotides, the CDR3 is TGTGCCAGCAGCTTAGATGCAGGGGCCTACGAGCAGTACTTC.

This clone was observed a handful of times. Other nucleotide sequences in the sample specify the same CDR3. V is TRBV19 and J is TRBJ2-1; tentative D call: TRBD2 (5 bases). The germline V gene encodes CDR1 LNHDA and CDR2 SQIVND (reference sequence). The CDR3 extends over 15 amino acids. Trimming shortened V by 2 bases and J by 0 bases, and 8 bases separated the two germline ends. This CDR3 is CASSILGSSYNEQFF. CDR3 coding DNA: TGTGCCAGTAGTATACTGGGGAGCTCCTACAATGAGCAGTTCTTC.

Here the CDR3 reads CASSVSPDSGNTIYF. The CDR3 nucleotides are TGTGCCAGCAGTGTCAGTCCCGACTCTGGAAACACCATATATTTT. The chain joins TRBV27 to TRBJ1-3; D is ambiguous. The germline V gene encodes CDR1 MNHEY and CDR2 SMNVEV (reference sequence). This CDR3 is 15 amino acids long. Trimming removed 5 bases at V and 0 bases at J, with 11 bases between.

Sample share makes this clone medium-sized. The gene calls are TRBV7-9 and TRBJ2-7; 11 positions match TRBD2. The CDR3 is made up of 16 amino acids. The germline CDR1 and CDR2 sequences are SEHNR and FQNEAQ (reference sequence). V shed 6 bases and J 3 bases; nucleotides not matched to a gene: 10. The CDR3 region is CASRAGAGTSGYEQYF. CDR3 bases: TGTGCCAGCAGAGCCGGGGCGGGGACTAGCGGCTACGAGCAGTACTTC.

This clone was seen at least ten times. The chain carries TRBV7-9 and TRBJ2-7; no firm D call. Per germline, CDR1 SEHNR and CDR2 FQNEAQ (reference sequence). The CDR3 extends over 12 amino acids. Trimming left V 3 bases short and J 5 bases short, with 8 bases between. The DNA of the CDR3 is TGTGCCAGCAGCTTGGGGAAGAACGAGCAGTACTTC. Translated: CASSLGKNEQYF.

This clone was seen a few times. V gene TRBV4-2 combines with J gene TRBJ1-1; D gene unclear. This CDR3 contains 13 residues. The germline V and J ends were trimmed by 0 bases and 1 base, with 3 bases remaining between them. In germline, CDR1 is LGHNA, CDR2 YNFKEQ. The CDR3 DNA follows: TGTGCCAGCAGCCAAGACTGGAACACTGAAGCTTTCTTT. As protein: CASSQDWNTEAFF.

The chain links TRBV6-4 to TRBJ2-2; 10 bases match TRBD2. This CDR3 has 13 residues. V shed 8 bases and J 3 bases; nucleotides not matched to a gene: 0. Germline values: CDR1 MRHNA, CDR2 SNTAGT. The CDR3 region has the DNA TGTGCCAGCGGGACTAGCGACACCGGGGAGCTGTTTTTT. Translation: CASGTSDTGELFF.

This chain connects TRBV28 to TRBJ2-7; no reliable D call. The CDR3 has 12 amino acids. Germline loops: CDR1 MDHEN, CDR2 SYDVKM. The V end was cut by 8 bases, the J end by 3 bases, with 11 bases between. The chain's CDR3 is CASYREVYEQYF. DNA for the CDR3: TGTGCCAGCTACCGTGAAGTCTACGAGCAGTACTTC.

The V and J genes are TRBV29-1 and TRBJ1-2; D call uncertain. CDR1 and CDR2 from the germline V gene are SQVTM and ANQGSEA. The germline V and J ends were trimmed by 6 bases and 5 bases, with 22 bases remaining between them. There are 15 residues in the CDR3. The CDR3 here is CSVLPPTGGIYGYTF. The CDR3 DNA is TGCAGCGTCTTACCCCCCACCGGCGGGATATATGGCTACACCTTC. Combining the CDR3 with reference TRBV29-1 and TRBJ1-2 gives the whole variable domain SAVISQKPSRDICQRGTSLTIQCQVDSQVTMMFWYRQQPGQSLTLIATANQGSEATYESGFVIDKFPISRPNLTFSTLTVSNMSPEDSSIYLCSVLPPTGGIYGYTFGSGTRLTVV.

In its sample, this clone was seen a few times. V gene TRBV7-9 combines with J gene TRBJ1-5, with a possible D match to TRBD1 (6 bases). V lost 4 bases and J 3 bases, leaving 10 bases between the germline ends. This CDR3 contains 14 residues. Per the germline V gene, CDR1 is SEHNR and CDR2 is FQNEAQ (reference sequence). The CDR3 nucleotides read TGTGCCAGCAGCTGGGGGCCCCACAATCAGCCCCAGCATTTT. Amino acid sequence: CASSWGPHNQPQHF. The full variable domain, rest sourced from reference TRBV7-9 and TRBJ1-5, is DTGVSQNPRHKITKRGQNVTFRCDPISEHNRLYWYRQTLGQGPEFLTYFQNEAQLEKSRLLSDRFSAERPKGSFSTLEIQRTEQGDSAMYLCASSWGPHNQPQHFGDGTRLSIL.

This clone showed up just a few times. Additional DNA sequences in this sample encode the identical CDR3. This rearrangement joins TRBV9 to TRBJ2-2; 11 bases map to TRBD2. Losses at the gene ends were 2 bases for V and 8 bases for J; bases not matched to a gene: 5. CDR1 and CDR2 (germline): SGDLS, YYNGEE. The CDR3 extends over 15 amino acids. CDR3 sequence reads: CASSVVAGGPGELFF. The DNA for the CDR3 is TGTGCCAGCAGCGTTGTAGCGGGGGGGCCAGGGGAGCTGTTTTTT.

This rearrangement joins TRBV4-1 to TRBJ2-7; possibly TRBD1 for D (6 bases). This CDR3 has 17 residues. V was pared by 0 bases and J by 4 bases, with 19 bases between. Germline assignment: CDR1 MGHRA and CDR2 YSYEKL. The CDR3 DNA reads as TGCGCCAGCAGCCAAGAACCTGGTCTCGCTAGGGGGTACGAGCAGTACTTC. The encoded protein is CASSQEPGLARGYEQYF.

This clone was recorded only once. The V and J genes are TRBV6-1 and TRBJ2-7, with D unresolved. Trimming took off 7 bases at V and 3 bases at J, with 10 bases between the two ends. This CDR3 has 12 residues. Germline V lookup: CDR1 MNHNS, CDR2 SASEGT. The CDR3 spells CASTEVDYEQYF. CDR3 DNA: TGTGCCAGCACCGAAGTGGACTACGAGCAGTACTTC.